The 29 T cell receptor beta chains below all came from one sample that was sequenced in a study of vaccination effects on CD4 cells after COVID-19. Peptide-pool stimulation followed by sequencing identified expanded antigen-specific CD4+ clonotypes in the ViraFEST assay. Upon completion of about eleven days in culture, CD4+ T cells were isolated. It was two doses of either the BNT162b2 or mRNA-1273 vaccine that participants received. Clones were read by immunoSEQ multiplex PCR, and TCRdb kept only the in-frame ones, dropping some. The table shows fewer than 90,000 clones, with roughly 80% occurring only once. Their target antigens are unknown. This sample comprised CD4+ T cells from PBMCs cultured with HCoV-OC43 spike peptides, obtained after COVID-19 vaccination. Subset described: HCoV-OC43 spike overlapping peptide pool stimulation. These receptors originate from a human donor who received a COVID-19 vaccine.

This chain links TRBV6-5 with TRBJ1-1, with D maybe TRBD1 (5 bases). This CDR3 spans 12 amino acids. V shed 8 bases and J shed 11 bases, with 18 bases lying between them. From germline, CDR1 is MNHEY and CDR2 SVGAGI. For the CDR3, the DNA is TGTGCCAGCCAAAAGACCACAGGCGCGGCTTTCTTT. Its protein product is CASQKTTGAAFF.

V usage is TRBV9 and J usage is TRBJ2-2; possible D gene TRBD2, 5 bases. CDR1 and CDR2 (germline): SGDLS, YYNGEE. The CDR3 length is 17 residues. The V end was cut by 3 bases, the J end by 2 bases, with 17 bases between. Here the CDR3 DNA reads TGTGCCAGCAGCGGACGGGAATTCACTAGAAACACCGGGGAGCTGTTTTTT. The encoded protein is CASSGREFTRNTGELFF.

The chain links TRBV30 to TRBJ1-5; no clear D. Germline loops: CDR1 GTSNPN, CDR2 SVGIG (reference sequence). Between the trimmed V and J ends, which lost 1 base and 1 base, there was a span of 14 bases. The length of the CDR3 is 16 residues. This CDR3 reads CAWSEGRKISNQPQHF. The CDR3 DNA follows: TGTGCCTGGAGTGAGGGCAGGAAAATAAGCAATCAGCCCCAGCATTTT.

The chain is built from TRBV20-1 and TRBJ2-3; D ambiguous. Germline assignment: CDR1 DFQATT and CDR2 SNEGSKA (reference sequence). The CDR3 runs 11 residues. V was cut by 5 bases and J by 5 bases, with 8 bases left in between. The CDR3 spells CSASLQDTQYF. The CDR3 nucleotides read TGCAGTGCTTCCCTGCAAGATACGCAGTATTTT.

The rearrangement joins TRBV7-9 to TRBJ2-7, with a weak D call TRBD1 (5 bases). The ends were cut back, 4 bases at V and 4 bases at J, with 11 bases in the middle. Germline V CDR1 and CDR2: SEHNR, FQNEAQ (reference sequence). The CDR3 is 13 amino acids. The CDR3 here is CASSYDSYYEQYV. The CDR3 DNA reads TGTGCCAGCAGCTACGACAGCTATTACGAGCAGTACGTC.

This clone has only one observation. The genes are TRBV6-1 and TRBJ2-7; D is uncertain. V was shortened by 1 base and J by 4 bases, with 5 bases between the two germline ends. Germline V CDR1 and CDR2: MNHNS, SASEGT. The CDR3 sequence is 12 residues long. The CDR3 sequence is CASSEGAYEQYV. CDR3 sequence (DNA): TGTGCCAGCAGTGAAGGGGCTTACGAGCAGTACGTC.

This clone was seen once. The chain is built from TRBV29-1 and TRBJ1-1; D is possibly TRBD1 (5 bases). CDR1 and CDR2 (germline): SQVTM, ANQGSEA. CDR3 length: 14 amino acids. Deletions cut 7 bases from V and 0 bases from J, with 15 bases between. The CDR3 reads CSAQGPPMNTEAFF. The CDR3 coding sequence is TGCAGCGCGCAGGGCCCTCCCATGAACACTGAAGCTTTCTTT.

This rearrangement joins TRBV7-2 to TRBJ2-3; TRBD2 matches 11 bases. This CDR3 is built from 17 residues. CDR1 and CDR2 (germline): SGHTA, FQGNSA. Trimming cost V 5 bases and J 2 bases; bases outside gene matches: 9. CDR3 DNA sequence: TGTGCCAGCAGCATTAGACTAGCGGGGACTTACACAGATACGCAGTATTTT. The encoded protein is CASSIRLAGTYTDTQYF.

J is TRBJ2-1 and V is TRBV11-1, with 10 bases fitting TRBD1. The germline V gene has CDR1 SGHAT and CDR2 FQDESV (reference sequence). The CDR3 spans 16 residues. J gave up 10 bases and V 5 bases, and 14 bases lay outside the gene matches. For the CDR3, the DNA is TGTGCCAGCAGCCCGAGACAGGGGGCCACGAATCGCGAGCAGTTCTTC. Protein product: CASSPRQGATNREQFF.

The chain has TRBV18 and TRBJ2-1; possible D gene TRBD2, 7 bases. CDR1 and CDR2 from the germline V gene are KGHSH and LQKENI. The CDR3 has 14 amino acids. V was trimmed by 0 bases and J by 14 bases, leaving 17 bases between them. As DNA, the CDR3 is TGTGCCAGCTCACCACCGGGGGTTGCGGGGGCCAAGTTCTTC. Its protein is CASSPPGVAGAKFF.

The chain links TRBV28 to TRBJ2-3; no reliable D call. The V end was cut by 10 bases, the J end by 3 bases, with 11 bases between. The CDR3 has 12 amino acids. The germline V gene encodes CDR1 MDHEN and CDR2 SYDVKM. CDR3 bases: TGTGCCACCTCAGGAACTACAGATACGCAGTATTTT. Amino acids: CATSGTTDTQYF.

This clone appeared a few times. The chain recombines TRBV7-2 with TRBJ2-2; tentative D call: TRBD2 (5 bases). CDR3 length: 16 residues. V dropped 6 bases and J dropped 7 bases, with 21 bases sitting between them. From germline, CDR1 is SGHTA and CDR2 FQGNSA. CDR3 sequence (DNA): TGTGCCAGCAGTCACACTAGATCTGGAGCTGGCGGGGAGCTGTTTTTT. Residues: CASSHTRSGAGGELFF.

The rearrangement links TRBV4-3 to TRBJ2-3; the D is unclear. CDR1 and CDR2 (germline): LGHNA, YSLEER. V lost 4 bases to trimming and J lost 0 bases, with 17 bases between them. The CDR3 runs to 17 residues. In DNA form, the CDR3 reads TGCGCCAGCAGCCTGTTCGTCCGCGGCTCTAGCACAGATACGCAGTATTTT. It specifies CASSLFVRGSSTDTQYF.

The V gene is TRBV5-5, the J gene TRBJ1-2; 8 nucleotides agree with TRBD1. The CDR3 extends over 15 amino acids. The V segment lost 0 bases and the J segment 5 bases; nucleotides outside the gene matches: 6. Germline-derived CDR1 and CDR2 are SGHKS and YYEKEE (reference sequence). As DNA, the CDR3 is TGTGCCAGCAGCTTGGTGGACAGGGCTCCTTATGGCTACACCTTC. Translated, it gives CASSLVDRAPYGYTF.

This clone occurred once. The rearrangement links TRBV28 to TRBJ1-1; D is perhaps TRBD1 (6 bases). CDR3 length equals 14 residues. Trimming cost V 5 bases and J 5 bases, with 15 bases left between them. CDR1 and CDR2 from the germline V gene are MDHEN and SYDVKM. The CDR3 DNA reads as TGTGCCAGCAGTCCTCCAGGGGCCCTGACTGAAGCTTTCTTT. It translates to CASSPPGALTEAFF.

This clone was observed a single time. V usage is TRBV7-2 and J usage is TRBJ2-5; the D gene is possibly TRBD2 (5 bases). V lost 4 bases and J 6 bases, leaving 12 bases between the germline ends. The germline V gene encodes CDR1 SGHTA and CDR2 FQGNSA. This CDR3 region has 13 residues. CDR3 amino acids: CASSSGFRKTQYF. CDR3 bases: TGTGCCAGCAGCTCGGGATTCCGAAAGACCCAGTACTTC.

The chain has TRBV5-1 and TRBJ2-1, with 7 bases aligning to TRBD2. Germline CDR1 and CDR2: SGHRS and YFSETQ. V shed 0 bases, J shed 6 bases, and the junction held 6 bases outside the gene matches. CDR3 length: 15 residues. The CDR3 protein is CASSLDQLASNEQFF. The CDR3 nucleotides are TGCGCCAGCAGCTTGGATCAACTAGCGAGCAATGAGCAGTTCTTC.

This chain connects TRBV7-2 to TRBJ2-5; 13 bases are shared with TRBD2. V shed 2 bases and J 0 bases; nucleotides not matched to a gene: 6. Germline CDR1 reads SGHTA; CDR2 reads FQGNSA. This CDR3 spans 18 amino acids. In DNA, the CDR3 is TGTGCCAGCAGCTTAATGAGGGGGACTAGCGGGAACCAAGAGACCCAGTACTTC. Protein: CASSLMRGTSGNQETQYF.

This chain uses TRBV5-4 with TRBJ2-5, with 8 bases aligning to TRBD2. The germline gives CDR1 SGHNT, CDR2 YYREEE (reference sequence). The CDR3 loop spans 16 amino acids. V gave up 4 bases and J gave up 5 bases; unmatched junction bases: 13. CDR3 residues: CASSRNGGARVETQYF. The CDR3 region has the DNA TGTGCCAGCAGCAGAAACGGGGGGGCGAGGGTGGAGACCCAGTACTTC.

V and J are TRBV25-1 and TRBJ2-1; no clear D. Germline-derived CDR1 and CDR2 are MGHDK and SYGVNS. This CDR3 spans 11 amino acids. Trimming stripped 4 bases from V and 3 bases from J, with 1 base between. The CDR3 region is CASSGYNEQFF. The CDR3 DNA sequence: TGTGCCAGCAGTGGCTACAATGAGCAGTTCTTC.

This clone has only one observation. The chain recombines TRBV5-1 with TRBJ1-2; 8 positions match TRBD1. J lost 0 bases, V lost 0 bases, and 1 base had no gene match. Germline V CDR1 and CDR2: SGHRS, YFSETQ. The CDR3 consists of 15 residues. CDR3 loop: CASSLDRGANYGYTF. For the CDR3, the DNA is TGCGCCAGCAGCTTGGACAGGGGGGCTAACTATGGCTACACCTTC.

J is TRBJ1-1 and V is TRBV7-9; TRBD1 is a possible D gene (6 bases). The CDR3 spans 16 residues. Germline-derived CDR1 and CDR2 are SEHNR and FQNEAQ (reference sequence). V lost 5 bases and J lost 2, with 18 bases in between. The CDR3 nucleotides are TGTGCCAGCAGCCCGCGGGGGGGGCCCGGCAACACTGAAGCTTTCTTT. Protein product: CASSPRGGPGNTEAFF.

The chain uses TRBV25-1 and TRBJ1-2; 9 positions agree with TRBD1. Germline loops: CDR1 MGHDK, CDR2 SYGVNS. After removal of 2 bases from V and 8 bases from J, the junction contained 3 bases not matched to a gene. The CDR3 length is 13 residues. The CDR3 region has the DNA TGTGCCAGCAGTGAAGGACAGGGGAGAGGCTACACCTTC. Protein sequence: CASSEGQGRGYTF.

This chain links TRBV7-9 with TRBJ2-5; TRBD2 agrees at 13 bases. The CDR3 length is 17 residues. Germline CDR1 reads SEHNR; CDR2 reads FQNEAQ (reference sequence). V lost 5 bases to trimming and J lost 2 bases; unmatched junction nucleotides: 8. The chain's CDR3 is CASSRRLAGGPQETQYF. CDR3 bases: TGTGCCAGCAGCAGAAGACTAGCGGGGGGCCCACAAGAGACCCAGTACTTC.

The rearrangement uses TRBV11-2 and TRBJ2-7; the match to TRBD2 covers 10 bases. The CDR3 extends over 15 amino acids. V lost 2 bases and J lost 1; bases outside the gene matches: 2. CDR1 and CDR2 (germline): SGHAT, FQNNGV. The CDR3 here is CASSLNSGGSYEQYV. The CDR3 region has the DNA TGTGCCAGCAGCTTAAATAGCGGGGGGTCCTACGAGCAGTACGTC.

The V gene is TRBV5-1, the J gene TRBJ2-5; TRBD1 is a possible D gene (6 bases). Germline CDR1 and CDR2: SGHRS and YFSETQ. Trimming cost V 1 base and J 2 bases, with 15 bases left between them. CDR3 size: 16 residues. The CDR3 loop reads CASSLNRAGSQETQYF. The CDR3 DNA is TGCGCCAGCAGCTTGAACAGGGCGGGCTCGCAAGAGACCCAGTACTTC. Combining the CDR3 with reference TRBV5-1 and TRBJ2-5 gives the whole variable domain KAGVTQTPRYLIKTRGQQVTLSCSPISGHRSVSWYQQTPGQGLQFLFEYFSETQRNKGNFPGRFSGRQFSNSRSEMNVSTLELGDSALYLCASSLNRAGSQETQYFGPGTRLLVL.

The rearrangement links TRBV9 to TRBJ1-3; no clear D gene. This CDR3 region has 14 residues. CDR1 is SGDLS, CDR2 YYNGEE, per germline. Between the trimmed V and J ends, which lost 0 bases and 2 bases, there was a span of 6 bases. In DNA, the CDR3 is TGTGCCAGCAGCGTAGCGACGGCTGGAAACACCATATATTTT. Translation gives CASSVATAGNTIYF.

The chain recombines TRBV9 with TRBJ2-1; 8 bases are a match to TRBD2. The CDR3 runs 15 residues. Germline CDR1 is SGDLS and CDR2 is YYNGEE. The J segment lost 1 base and the V segment lost 4 bases, leaving 4 bases of the junction unmatched. CDR3 amino acids: CASSTTSGSYNEQFF. The CDR3 coding sequence is TGTGCCAGCAGCACCACTAGCGGATCCTACAATGAGCAGTTCTTC.

The rearrangement links TRBV2 to TRBJ2-5, with D unresolved. CDR3 size: 13 residues. CDR1 and CDR2 from the germline V gene are SNHLY and FYNNEI. V lost 1 base, J lost 4 bases, and 7 bases lay in between. The CDR3 loop reads CASSEGVGETQYF. DNA for the CDR3: TGTGCCAGCAGTGAAGGGGTAGGAGAGACCCAGTACTTC.